These 10 T cell receptor beta chains were sequenced from one sample in a study of blood T cell repertoires in COVID-19. Assay: immunoSEQ multiplex PCR; the TCRdb copy retains only in-frame clones and omits some. The top ten hold approximately 0.8% of the sample, which has 200,000 to 300,000 clones, around 90% seen once. The sample consisted of peripheral blood. Source of these receptors: a man aged 30 to 45 with COVID-19, enrolled during active disease.

The rearrangement links TRBV6-1 to TRBJ1-5; 9 bases map to TRBD1. Germline V lookup: CDR1 MNHNS, CDR2 SASEGT. This CDR3 has 15 residues. Trimming cost V 3 bases and J 7 bases; bases outside gene matches: 7. The CDR3 DNA reads as TGTGCCAGCAGTGACCGAACAGGGGGCGTGCAGCCCCAGCATTTT. It specifies CASSDRTGGVQPQHF.

The chain has TRBV11-2 and TRBJ2-7; 8 nucleotides match TRBD1. With 3 bases clipped from V and 0 bases from J, the junction kept 4 bases outside the gene matches. The CDR3 has 15 residues. The germline V gene has CDR1 SGHAT and CDR2 FQNNGV. CDR3 DNA: TGTGCCAGCAGCTTTAACAGGGGGAGCTCCTACGAGCAGTACTTC. Its protein product is CASSFNRGSSYEQYF.

In this sample, this clone turned up a few times. Written as DNA, the CDR3 is TGTGCCAGCACCGGTGGCGGTTCGTACAATGAGCAGTTCTTC. Its protein product is CASTGGGSYNEQFF. This chain links TRBV6-5 with TRBJ2-1; D gene ambiguous. The CDR3 extends over 14 amino acids. Germline assignment: CDR1 MNHEY and CDR2 SVGAGI. V was clipped by 7 bases and J by 4 bases, with 14 bases between them.

The CDR3 DNA reads as TGTGCCAGTAGTACCTCCTTCGCGAGCCGGGGGGCATGGGGCTACACCTTC. Translated: CASSTSFASRGAWGYTF. The J gene is TRBJ1-2, the V gene TRBV19, with D possibly being TRBD1 (6 bases). CDR1 is LNHDA, CDR2 SQIVND, per germline (reference sequence). The CDR3 totals 17 residues. The V end was cut by 4 bases, the J end by 8 bases, with 26 bases between.

The rearrangement links TRBV3-1 (or the pseudogene TRBV3-2) to TRBJ2-1; TRBD2 is a possible D gene (6 bases). This CDR3 is 15 amino acids long. The ends were cut back, 4 bases at V and 10 bases at J, with 20 bases in the middle. Germline values: CDR1 LGHDT, CDR2 YNNKEL (reference sequence). CDR3 protein: CASSPRFAGSSEQFF. The CDR3 region has the DNA TGTGCCAGCAGCCCCCGCTTCGCGGGGTCAAGCGAGCAGTTCTTC.

The chain employs TRBV5-1 and TRBJ2-1; TRBD1 agrees at 9 bases. V was pared by 0 bases and J by 6 bases, with 10 bases of the junction left unmatched. The CDR3 is 17 amino acids. CDR1 SGHRS and CDR2 YFSETQ come from the germline V gene. CDR3 nucleotides: TGCGCCAGCAGCTTGGCCCGGGACAGGGTGGACCGCAATGAGCAGTTCTTC. Protein: CASSLARDRVDRNEQFF.

This chain uses TRBV19 with TRBJ2-5; 7 bases agree with TRBD2. The CDR3 extends over 16 amino acids. Germline CDR1 is LNHDA and CDR2 is SQIVND (reference sequence). V trimming: 3 bases; J trimming: 5 bases; junction bases outside the gene matches: 12. CDR3 protein: CASSIGPPRGVETQYF. In DNA form, the CDR3 reads TGTGCCAGTAGTATTGGACCTCCTCGGGGGGTGGAGACCCAGTACTTC.

V gene TRBV10-3 combines with J gene TRBJ2-4, with TRBD2 as a possible D gene (6 bases). This CDR3 has 14 amino acids. The V gene's germline CDR1 is ENHRY and CDR2 SYGVKD. Trimming took 4 bases from V and 1 from J, leaving 8 bases between them. The CDR3 loop is CAISAGGAKNIQYF. CDR3 sequence (DNA): TGTGCCATCAGTGCCGGGGGTGCCAAAAACATTCAGTACTTC.

This clone was observed a single time. The chain is built from TRBV6-6 and TRBJ2-1; 10 positions agree with TRBD2. The V and J ends lost 8 bases and 7 bases, in that order; junction bases with no gene match: 11. Per germline, CDR1 MNHNY and CDR2 SVGAGI (reference sequence). This CDR3 contains 15 residues. This CDR3 is CASSTGLAGVNEQFF. CDR3 coding DNA: TGTGCCAGCTCCACGGGGCTAGCGGGGGTGAATGAGCAGTTCTTC.

The V call is TRBV2, the J call TRBJ1-2, with a weak D call TRBD1 (6 bases). Germline lookup yields CDR1 SNHLY and CDR2 FYNNEI. Trimming cost V 3 bases and J 4 bases, with 21 bases left between them. The CDR3 is made up of 17 amino acids. CDR3 in amino acids: CASSDDTGSVSSYGYTF. CDR3 nucleotide sequence: TGTGCCAGCAGTGACGATACAGGGTCGGTCTCTTCCTATGGCTACACCTTC.